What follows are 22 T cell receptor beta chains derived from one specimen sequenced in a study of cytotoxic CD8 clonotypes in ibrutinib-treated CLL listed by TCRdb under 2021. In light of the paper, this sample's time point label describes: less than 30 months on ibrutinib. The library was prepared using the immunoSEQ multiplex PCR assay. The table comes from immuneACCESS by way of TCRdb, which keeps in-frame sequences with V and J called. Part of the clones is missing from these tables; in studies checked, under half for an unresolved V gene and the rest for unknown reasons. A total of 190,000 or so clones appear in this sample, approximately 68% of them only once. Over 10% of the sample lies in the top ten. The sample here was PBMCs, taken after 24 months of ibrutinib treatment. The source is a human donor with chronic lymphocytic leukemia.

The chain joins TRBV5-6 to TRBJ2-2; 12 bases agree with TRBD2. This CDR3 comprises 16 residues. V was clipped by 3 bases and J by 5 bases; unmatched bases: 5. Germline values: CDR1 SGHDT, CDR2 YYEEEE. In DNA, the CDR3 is TGTGCCAGCAGCTCTAGCGGGAGGGCCAGTACCGGGGAGCTGTTTTTT. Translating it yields CASSSSGRASTGELFF. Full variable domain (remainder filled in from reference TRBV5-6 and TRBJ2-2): DAGVTQSPTHLIKTRGQQVTLRCSPKSGHDTVSWYQQALGQGPQFIFQYYEEEERQRGNFPDRFSGHQFPNYSSELNVNALLLGDSALYLCASSSSGRASTGELFFGEGSRLTVL.

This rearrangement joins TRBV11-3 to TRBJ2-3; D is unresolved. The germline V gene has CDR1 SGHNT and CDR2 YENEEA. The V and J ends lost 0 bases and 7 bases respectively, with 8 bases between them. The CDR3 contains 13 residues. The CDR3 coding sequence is TGTGCCAGCAGCTTAGACATCCAAAATACGCAGTATTTT. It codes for CASSLDIQNTQYF.

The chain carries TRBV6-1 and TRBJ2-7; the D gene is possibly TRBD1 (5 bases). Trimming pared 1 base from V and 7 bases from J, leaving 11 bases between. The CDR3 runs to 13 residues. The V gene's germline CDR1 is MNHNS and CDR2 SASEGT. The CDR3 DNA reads TGTGCCAGCAGTGAAGAGGACATCTGGGAGCAGTACTTC. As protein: CASSEEDIWEQYF.

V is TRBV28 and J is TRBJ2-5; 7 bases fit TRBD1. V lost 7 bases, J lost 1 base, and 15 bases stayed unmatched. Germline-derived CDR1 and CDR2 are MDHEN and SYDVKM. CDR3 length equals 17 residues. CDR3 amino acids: CASISWGYGTVQETQYF. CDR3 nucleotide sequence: TGTGCCAGCATCTCCTGGGGCTACGGGACAGTCCAAGAGACCCAGTACTTC. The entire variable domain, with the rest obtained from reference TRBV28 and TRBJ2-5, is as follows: DVKVTQSSRYLVKRTGEKVFLECVQDMDHENMFWYRQDPGLGLRLIYFSYDVKMKEKGDIPEGYSVSREKKERFSLILESASTNQTSMYLCASISWGYGTVQETQYFGPGTRLLVL.

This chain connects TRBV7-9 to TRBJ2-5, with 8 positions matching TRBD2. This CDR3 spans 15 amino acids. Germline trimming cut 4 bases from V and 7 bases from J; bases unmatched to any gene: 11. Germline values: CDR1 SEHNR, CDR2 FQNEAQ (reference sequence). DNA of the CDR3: TGTGCCAGCAGCTCAGGTAGCGGGGCCCAGGTGACCCAGTACTTC. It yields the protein CASSSGSGAQVTQYF.

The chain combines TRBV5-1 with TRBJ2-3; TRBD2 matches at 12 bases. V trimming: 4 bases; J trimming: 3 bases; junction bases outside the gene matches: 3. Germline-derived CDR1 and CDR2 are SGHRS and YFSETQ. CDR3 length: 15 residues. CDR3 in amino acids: CASSRGLAGTDTQYF. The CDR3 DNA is TGCGCCAGCAGCCGCGGACTAGCGGGGACAGATACGCAGTATTTT.

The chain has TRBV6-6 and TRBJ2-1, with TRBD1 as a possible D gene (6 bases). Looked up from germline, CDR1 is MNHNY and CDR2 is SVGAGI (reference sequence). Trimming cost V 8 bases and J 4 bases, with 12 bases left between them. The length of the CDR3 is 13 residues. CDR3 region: CASRDIVYNEQFF. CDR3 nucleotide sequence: TGTGCCAGCCGGGACATCGTTTACAATGAGCAGTTCTTC.

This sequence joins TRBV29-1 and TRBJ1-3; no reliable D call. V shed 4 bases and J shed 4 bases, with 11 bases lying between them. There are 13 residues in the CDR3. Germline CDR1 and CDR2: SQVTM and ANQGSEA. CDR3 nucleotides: TGCAGCGTTGGAGGAGGGAACGGAAACACCATATATTTT. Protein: CSVGGGNGNTIYF. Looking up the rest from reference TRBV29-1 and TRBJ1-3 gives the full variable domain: SAVISQKPSRDICQRGTSLTIQCQVDSQVTMMFWYRQQPGQSLTLIATANQGSEATYESGFVIDKFPISRPNLTFSTLTVSNMSPEDSSIYLCSVGGGNGNTIYFGEGSWLTVV.

In nucleotides, the CDR3 is TGTGCCAGCAGCTTAGCGGAAGGGTCGGGCTACGAGCAGTACTTC. This gives the protein CASSLAEGSGYEQYF. The V gene is TRBV7-9, the J gene TRBJ2-7; D remains ambiguous. Looked up from germline, CDR1 is SEHNR and CDR2 is FQNEAQ (reference sequence). V was clipped by 0 bases and J by 3 bases, with 12 bases between them. The CDR3 extends over 15 amino acids.

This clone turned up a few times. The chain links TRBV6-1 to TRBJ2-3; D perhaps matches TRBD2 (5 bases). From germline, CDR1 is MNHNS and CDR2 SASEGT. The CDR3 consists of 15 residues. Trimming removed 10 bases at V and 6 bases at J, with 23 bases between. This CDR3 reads CATSLEELVGDTQYF. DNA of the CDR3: TGTGCCACGAGTCTGGAGGAGTTGGTCGGCGATACGCAGTATTTT.

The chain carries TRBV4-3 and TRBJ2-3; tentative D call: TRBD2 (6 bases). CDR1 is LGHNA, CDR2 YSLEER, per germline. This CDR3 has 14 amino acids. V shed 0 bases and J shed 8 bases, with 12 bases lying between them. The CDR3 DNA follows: TGCGCCAGCAGCCAAGATGGGAGGTTTGGTACGCAGTATTTT. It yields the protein CASSQDGRFGTQYF.

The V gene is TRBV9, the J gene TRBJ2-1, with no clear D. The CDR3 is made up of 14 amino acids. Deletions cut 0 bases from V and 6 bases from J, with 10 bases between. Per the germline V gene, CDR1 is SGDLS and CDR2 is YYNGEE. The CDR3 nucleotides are TGTGCCAGCAGCGTAGGTGGCAGGAGCAATGAGCAGTTCTTC. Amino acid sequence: CASSVGGRSNEQFF.

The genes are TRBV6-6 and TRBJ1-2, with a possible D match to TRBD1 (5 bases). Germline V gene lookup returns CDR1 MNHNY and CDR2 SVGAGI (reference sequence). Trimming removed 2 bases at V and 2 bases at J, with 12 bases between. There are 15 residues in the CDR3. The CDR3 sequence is CASSYGPRVNYGYTF. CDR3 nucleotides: TGTGCCAGCAGTTACGGCCCCAGGGTAAACTATGGCTACACCTTC.

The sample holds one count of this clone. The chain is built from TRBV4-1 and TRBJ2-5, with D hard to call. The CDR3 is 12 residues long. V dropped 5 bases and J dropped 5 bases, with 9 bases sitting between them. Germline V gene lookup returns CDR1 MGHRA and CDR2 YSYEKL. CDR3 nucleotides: TGCGCCAGCAGCTTCTATGCGGAGACCCAGTACTTC. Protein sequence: CASSFYAETQYF.

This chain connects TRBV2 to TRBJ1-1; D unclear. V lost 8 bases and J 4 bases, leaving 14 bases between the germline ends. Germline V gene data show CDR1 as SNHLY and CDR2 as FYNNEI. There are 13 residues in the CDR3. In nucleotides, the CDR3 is TGTGCCAGCGTAAAATGGGGAACCACTGAAGCTTTCTTT. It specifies CASVKWGTTEAFF.

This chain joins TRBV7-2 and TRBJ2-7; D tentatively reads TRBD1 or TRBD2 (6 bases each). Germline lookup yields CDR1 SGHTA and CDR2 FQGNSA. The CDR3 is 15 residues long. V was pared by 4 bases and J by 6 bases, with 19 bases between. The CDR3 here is CASSSQGTREGEQYF. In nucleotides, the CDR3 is TGTGCCAGCAGCTCTCAGGGGACTCGAGAGGGCGAGCAGTACTTC.

CDR3 in DNA: TGTGCCAGCAGTTACTCGTCGGCTTTTTCCTACGAGCAGTACTTC. This codes for CASSYSSAFSYEQYF. The chain employs TRBV6-5 and TRBJ2-7; no reliable D call. Germline loops: CDR1 MNHEY, CDR2 SVGAGI. The CDR3 contains 15 residues. Trimming pared 0 bases from V and 1 base from J, leaving 10 bases between.

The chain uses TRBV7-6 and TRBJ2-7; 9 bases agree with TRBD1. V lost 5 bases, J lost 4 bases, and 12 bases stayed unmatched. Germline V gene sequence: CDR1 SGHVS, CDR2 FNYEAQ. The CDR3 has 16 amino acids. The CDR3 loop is CASSPLKGQGPYEQYF. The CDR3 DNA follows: TGTGCCAGCAGCCCTTTAAAGGGACAGGGACCATACGAGCAGTACTTC.

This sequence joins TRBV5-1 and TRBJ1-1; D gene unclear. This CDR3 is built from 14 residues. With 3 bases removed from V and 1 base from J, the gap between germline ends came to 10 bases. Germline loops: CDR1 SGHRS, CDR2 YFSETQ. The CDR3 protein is CASSYQTANTEAFF. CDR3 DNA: TGCGCCAGCAGCTATCAAACAGCGAACACTGAAGCTTTCTTT.

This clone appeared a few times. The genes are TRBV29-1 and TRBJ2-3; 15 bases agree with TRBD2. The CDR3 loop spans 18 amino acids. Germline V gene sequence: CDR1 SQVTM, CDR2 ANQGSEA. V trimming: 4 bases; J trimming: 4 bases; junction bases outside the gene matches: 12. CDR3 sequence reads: CSVAGLAGGRGVADTQYF. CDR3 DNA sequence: TGCAGCGTTGCAGGACTAGCGGGAGGGCGGGGAGTGGCAGATACGCAGTATTTT.

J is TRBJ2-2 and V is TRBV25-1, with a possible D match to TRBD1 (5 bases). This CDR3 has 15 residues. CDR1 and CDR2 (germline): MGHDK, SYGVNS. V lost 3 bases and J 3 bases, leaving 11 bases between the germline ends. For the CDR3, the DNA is TGTGCCAGCAGTGATGTGACAGAGTACACCGGGGAGCTGTTTTTT. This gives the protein CASSDVTEYTGELFF. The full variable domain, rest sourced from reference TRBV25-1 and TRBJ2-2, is EADIYQTPRYLVIGTGKKITLECSQTMGHDKMYWYQQDPGMELHLIHYSYGVNSTEKGDLSSESTVSRIRTEHFPLTLESARPSHTSQYLCASSDVTEYTGELFFGEGSRLTVL.

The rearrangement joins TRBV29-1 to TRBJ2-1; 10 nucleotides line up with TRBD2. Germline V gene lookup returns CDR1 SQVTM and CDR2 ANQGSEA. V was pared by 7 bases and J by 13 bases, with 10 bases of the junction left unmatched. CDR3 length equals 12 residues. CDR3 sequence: CSAASGSIRQFF. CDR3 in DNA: TGCAGCGCCGCTAGCGGGAGCATCCGTCAGTTCTTC.